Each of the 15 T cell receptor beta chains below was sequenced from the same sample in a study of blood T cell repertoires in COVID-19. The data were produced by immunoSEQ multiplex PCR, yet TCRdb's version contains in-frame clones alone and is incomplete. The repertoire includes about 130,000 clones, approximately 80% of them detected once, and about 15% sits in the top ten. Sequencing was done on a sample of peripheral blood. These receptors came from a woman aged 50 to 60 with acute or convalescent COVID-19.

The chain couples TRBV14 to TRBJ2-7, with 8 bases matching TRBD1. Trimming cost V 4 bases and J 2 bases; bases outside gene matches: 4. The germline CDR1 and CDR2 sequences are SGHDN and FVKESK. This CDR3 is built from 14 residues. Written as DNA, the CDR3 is TGTGCCAGCAGCCTCGGGACAGGTACCTACGAGCAGTACTTC. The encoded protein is CASSLGTGTYEQYF.

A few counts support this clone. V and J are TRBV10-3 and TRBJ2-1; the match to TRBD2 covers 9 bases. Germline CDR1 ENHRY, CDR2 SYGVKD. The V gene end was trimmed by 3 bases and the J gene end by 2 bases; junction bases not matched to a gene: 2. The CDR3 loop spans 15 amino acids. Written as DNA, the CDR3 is TGTGCCATCAGTGATCAGCGGGGGGCCTACAATGAGCAGTTCTTC. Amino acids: CAISDQRGAYNEQFF.

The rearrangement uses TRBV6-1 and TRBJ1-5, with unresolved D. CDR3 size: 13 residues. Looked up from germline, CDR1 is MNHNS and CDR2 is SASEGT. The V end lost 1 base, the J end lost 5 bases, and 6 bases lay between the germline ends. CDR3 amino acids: CASSEGPHQPQHF. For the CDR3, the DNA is TGTGCCAGCAGTGAAGGGCCTCATCAGCCCCAGCATTTT.

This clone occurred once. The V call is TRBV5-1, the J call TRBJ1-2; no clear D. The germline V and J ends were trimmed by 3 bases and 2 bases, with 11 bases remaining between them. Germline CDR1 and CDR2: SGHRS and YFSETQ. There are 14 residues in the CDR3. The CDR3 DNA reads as TGCGCCAGCAGCTATGCAGGTTCCAACTATGGCTACACCTTC. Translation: CASSYAGSNYGYTF.

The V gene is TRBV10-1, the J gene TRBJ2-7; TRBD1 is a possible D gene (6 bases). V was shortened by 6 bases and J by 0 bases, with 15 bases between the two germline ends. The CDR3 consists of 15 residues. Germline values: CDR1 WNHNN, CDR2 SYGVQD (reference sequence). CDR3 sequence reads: CASSLGAGDSYEQYF. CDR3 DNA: TGCGCCAGCAGCCTGGGGGCAGGCGACTCCTACGAGCAGTACTTC.

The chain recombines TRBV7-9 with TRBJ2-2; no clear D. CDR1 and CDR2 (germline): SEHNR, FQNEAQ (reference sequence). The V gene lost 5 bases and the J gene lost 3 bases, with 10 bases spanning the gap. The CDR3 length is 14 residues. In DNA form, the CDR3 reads TGTGCCAGCAGCCCTTGGCTCTACACCGGGGAGCTGTTTTTT. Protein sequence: CASSPWLYTGELFF.

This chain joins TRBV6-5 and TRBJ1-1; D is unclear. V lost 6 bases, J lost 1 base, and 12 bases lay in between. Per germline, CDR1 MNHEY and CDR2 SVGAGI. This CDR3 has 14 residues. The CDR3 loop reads CASRPGSRNTEAFF. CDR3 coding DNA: TGTGCCAGCAGGCCCGGGAGTAGGAACACTGAAGCTTTCTTT.

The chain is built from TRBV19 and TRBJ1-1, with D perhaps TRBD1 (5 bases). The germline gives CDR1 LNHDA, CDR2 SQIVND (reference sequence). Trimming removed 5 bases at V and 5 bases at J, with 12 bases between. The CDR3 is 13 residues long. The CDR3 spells CASSVQVRTEAFF. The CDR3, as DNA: TGTGCCAGTAGTGTACAGGTGAGAACTGAAGCTTTCTTT.

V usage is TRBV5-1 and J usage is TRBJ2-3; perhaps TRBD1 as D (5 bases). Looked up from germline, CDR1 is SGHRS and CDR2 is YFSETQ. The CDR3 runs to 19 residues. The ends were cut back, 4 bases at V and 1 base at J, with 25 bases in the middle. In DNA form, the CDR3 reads TGCGCCAGCAGCGCTGGGGCCCAACCCTATCGACCTGGCACAGATACGCAGTATTTT. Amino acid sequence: CASSAGAQPYRPGTDTQYF.

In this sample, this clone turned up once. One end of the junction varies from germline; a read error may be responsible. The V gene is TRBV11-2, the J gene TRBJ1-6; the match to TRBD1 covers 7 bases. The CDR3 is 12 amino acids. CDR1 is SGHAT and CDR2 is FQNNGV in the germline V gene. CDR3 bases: TGTGCCAGCAGCTTAGGAACAGGGGCAAGACTCTTT. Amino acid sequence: CASSLGTGARLF. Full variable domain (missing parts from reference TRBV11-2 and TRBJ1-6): EAGVAQSPRYKIIEKRQSVAFWCNPISGHATLYWYQQILGQGPKLLIQFQNNGVVDDSQLPKDRFSAERLKGVDSTLKIQPAKLEDSAVYLCASSLGTGARLFGNGTRLTVT.

The CDR3 loop reads CAWSWSTGELFF. CDR3 DNA: TGTGCCTGGAGTTGGAGCACCGGGGAGCTGTTTTTT. The chain links TRBV30 to TRBJ2-2; D is unresolved. The CDR3 covers 12 residues. The germline V and J ends were trimmed by 2 bases and 4 bases, with 5 bases remaining between them. In germline, CDR1 is GTSNPN, CDR2 SVGIG (reference sequence).

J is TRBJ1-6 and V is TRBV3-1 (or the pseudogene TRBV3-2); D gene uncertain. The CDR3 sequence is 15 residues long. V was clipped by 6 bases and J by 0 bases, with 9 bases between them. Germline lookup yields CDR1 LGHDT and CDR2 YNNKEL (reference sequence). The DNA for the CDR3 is TGTGCCAGCAGTACCGATAGCTCCTATAATTCACCCCTCCACTTT. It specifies CASSTDSSYNSPLHF.

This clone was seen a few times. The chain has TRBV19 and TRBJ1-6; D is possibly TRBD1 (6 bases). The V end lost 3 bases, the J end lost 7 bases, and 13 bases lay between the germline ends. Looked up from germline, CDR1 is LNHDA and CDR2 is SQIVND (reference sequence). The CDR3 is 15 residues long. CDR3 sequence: CASSIGQTLNSPLHF. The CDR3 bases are TGTGCCAGTAGTATTGGACAGACATTAAATTCACCCCTCCACTTT.

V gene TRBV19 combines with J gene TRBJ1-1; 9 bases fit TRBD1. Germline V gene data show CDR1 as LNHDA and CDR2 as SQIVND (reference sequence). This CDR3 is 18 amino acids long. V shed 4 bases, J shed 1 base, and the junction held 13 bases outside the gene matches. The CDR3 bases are TGTGCCAGTAGTAGTAGGACAGGGGATTGGGTGGAGAACACTGAAGCTTTCTTT. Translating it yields CASSSRTGDWVENTEAFF.

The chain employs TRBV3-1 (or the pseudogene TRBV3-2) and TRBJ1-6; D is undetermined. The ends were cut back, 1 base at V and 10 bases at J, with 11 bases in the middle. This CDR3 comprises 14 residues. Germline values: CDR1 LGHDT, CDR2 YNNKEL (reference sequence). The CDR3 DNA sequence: TGTGCCAGCAGCCAAGTACGAGGTGGCTCACCCCTCCACTTT. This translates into CASSQVRGGSPLHF.